Listed below are T cell receptor beta chains from one sample, sequenced in a study of CD8+CD57+ T cells in acquired aplastic anemia. Via MiXCR, TCRdb re-called the reads, giving one row per CDR3 protein. The sample consists of roughly 58,000 distinct CDR3 sequences, around 55% of them appearing once. Sequencing was carried out using sorted CD4+, CD8+, or CD8+CD57+ T cells (not recorded which) from PBMCs. The receptors stem from a human donor in good health, serving as a control. CDR3s include the opening cysteine and the closing phenylalanine or tryptophan. Each record gives: CDR3 protein, CDR3 DNA, V gene, clone size, J gene, D gene. D genes are given only for firm matches. Size is omitted from some rows. Given values are once, few, many or a class for expanded clones.

CASSLSHF | TGTGCCAGCAGCTTAAGCCACTTT | TRBV7-8 | NA | TRBJ1-6 | NA
CATTGESSYEQYF | TGTGCCACAACGGGGGAAAGCTCCTACGAGCAGTACTTC | TRBV15 | NA | TRBJ2-7 | NA
CASEIQGRINQPQHF | TGTGCCAGCGAGATCCAGGGTAGGATCAATCAGCCCCAGCATTTT | TRBV28 | many | TRBJ1-5 | NA
CASSKDSSNQPQHF | TGTGCCAGTAGTAAGGACAGCAGCAATCAGCCCCAGCATTTT | TRBV19 | many | TRBJ1-5 | NA
CSVASRTEAFF | TGCAGCGTCGCAAGTCGGACTGAAGCTTTCTTT | TRBV29-1 | NA | TRBJ1-1 | NA
CASSRGAGVTDTQYF | TGTGCCAGCAGTAGGGGAGCGGGAGTCACAGATACGCAGTATTTT | TRBV5-6 | NA | TRBJ2-3 | TRBD2
CATSDLTTRASGRANEQFF | TGTGCCACCAGTGATTTAACTACTAGAGCTAGCGGGAGGGCGAATGAGCAGTTCTTC | TRBV24-1 | NA | TRBJ2-1 | TRBD2
CSARDLQGTINEQFF | TGCAGTGCTAGAGATTTGCAGGGGACAATTAATGAGCAGTTCTTC | TRBV20-1 | NA | TRBJ2-1 | NA
CASSLGRQGPYEQYF | TGTGCCAGCAGCTTAGGTAGACAGGGCCCCTACGAGCAGTACTTC | TRBV7-8 | NA | TRBJ2-7 | TRBD1
CASSVGGRSYEQYF | TGTGCCAGCAGTGTGGGGGGGCGTTCCTACGAGCAGTACTTC | TRBV25-1 | NA | TRBJ2-7 | NA
CSAPDSRSYEQYF | TGCAGTGCCCCGGACAGCCGTTCCTACGAGCAGTACTTC | TRBV20-1 | once | TRBJ2-7 | NA
CASSLRQFHSYEQYF | TGTGCCAGCAGTTTAAGACAGTTCCACTCCTACGAGCAGTACTTC | TRBV12-3/TRBV12-4 | many | TRBJ2-7 | NA
CATIHGTLNTEAFF | TGTGCCACCATTCACGGGACACTCAACACTGAAGCTTTCTTT | TRBV2 | NA | TRBJ1-1 | NA
CASRSRDFTTDTQYF | TGTGCCAGCCGGTCCCGGGACTTCACCACAGATACGCAGTATTTT | TRBV2 | NA | TRBJ2-3 | NA
CSVESSGRNYEQYF | TGCAGCGTTGAGTCTAGCGGGAGAAACTACGAGCAGTACTTC | TRBV29-1 | NA | TRBJ2-7 | TRBD2
CASSFGQGPLYGYTF | TGTGCCAGCAGTTTCGGACAGGGGCCGCTATATGGCTACACCTTC | TRBV6-5 | NA | TRBJ1-2 | TRBD1
CASSSRGAGGETQYF | TGTGCCAGCAGCTCAAGGGGAGCCGGGGGGGAGACCCAGTACTTC | TRBV2 | NA | TRBJ2-5 | TRBD2
CSIITGGYEQYF | TGCAGCATTATTACAGGGGGCTACGAGCAGTACTTC | TRBV19 | few | TRBJ2-7 | TRBD1
CASIGVDEQFF | TGTGCCAGCATAGGGGTAGATGAGCAGTTCTTC | TRBV2 | NA | TRBJ2-1 | NA
CASSLEGAGYGYTF | TGCGCCAGCAGCTTGGAGGGGGCCGGTTATGGCTACACCTTC | TRBV5-1 | many | TRBJ1-2 | TRBD1
CSARGTPSNQPQHF | TGCAGTGCTAGGGGGACACCTAGCAATCAGCCCCAGCATTTT | TRBV20-1 | many | TRBJ1-5 | NA
CSAASVRTGEQYF | TGCAGCGCCGCTAGCGTCAGGACGGGAGAGCAGTACTTC | TRBV29-1 | NA | TRBJ2-7 | NA
CASKLYEQYF | TGTGCCAGCAAACTCTACGAGCAGTACTTC | TRBV2 | NA | TRBJ2-7 | NA
CASSSGQGLYGYTF | TGTGCCAGCAGCTCCGGACAGGGCCTCTATGGCTACACCTTC | TRBV5-5 | many | TRBJ1-2 | TRBD1
CASSIGAGDTEAFF | TGTGCCAGTAGTATTGGGGCTGGGGACACTGAAGCTTTCTTT | TRBV19 | medium-sized | TRBJ1-1 | NA
CAISGDRGWGEQYF | TGTGCCATCAGTGGGGACAGGGGGTGGGGCGAGCAGTACTTC | TRBV10-3 | NA | TRBJ2-7 | TRBD1